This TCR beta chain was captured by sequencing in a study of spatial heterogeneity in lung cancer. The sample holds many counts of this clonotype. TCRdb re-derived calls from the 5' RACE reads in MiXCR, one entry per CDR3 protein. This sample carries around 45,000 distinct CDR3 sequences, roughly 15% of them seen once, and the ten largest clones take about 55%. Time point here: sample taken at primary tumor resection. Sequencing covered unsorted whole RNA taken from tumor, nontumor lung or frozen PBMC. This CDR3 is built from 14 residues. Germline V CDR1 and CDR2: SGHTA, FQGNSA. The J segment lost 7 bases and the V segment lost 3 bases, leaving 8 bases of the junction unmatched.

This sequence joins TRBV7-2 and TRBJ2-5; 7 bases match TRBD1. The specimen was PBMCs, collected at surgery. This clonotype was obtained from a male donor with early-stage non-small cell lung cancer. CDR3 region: CASSLGQIWGTQYF. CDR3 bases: TGTGCCAGCAGCTTGGGACAGATCTGGGGGACCCAGTACTTC.